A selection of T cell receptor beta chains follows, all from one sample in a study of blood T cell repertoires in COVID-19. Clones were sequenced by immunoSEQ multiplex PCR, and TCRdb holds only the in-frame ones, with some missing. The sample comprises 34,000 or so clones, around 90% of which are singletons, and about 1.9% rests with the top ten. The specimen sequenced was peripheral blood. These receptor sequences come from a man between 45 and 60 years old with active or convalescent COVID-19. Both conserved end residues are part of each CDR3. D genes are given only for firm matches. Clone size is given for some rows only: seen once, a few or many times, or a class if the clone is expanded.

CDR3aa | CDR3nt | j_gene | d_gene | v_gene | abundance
CASSRQSTDTQYF | TGTGCCAGCAGCAGACAGAGCACAGATACGCAGTATTTT | TRBJ2-3 | . | TRBV7-9 | few
CASSQGSRQETQYF | TGTGCCAGCAGTCAGGGGAGCAGGCAAGAGACCCAGTACTTC | TRBJ2-5 | . | TRBV6-5 | few
CASSYRGKGGYTF | TGTGCCAGCAGTTACAGGGGAAAAGGTGGCTACACCTTC | TRBJ1-2 | . | TRBV6-6 | few
CASSLVRAGGNEQFF | TGCGCCAGCAGCTTGGTGCGGGCCGGGGGCAATGAGCAGTTCTTC | TRBJ2-1 | . | TRBV5-1 | .
CASSFSGARITDTQYF | TGTGCCAGCAGCTTTTCTGGGGCGCGAATCACAGATACGCAGTATTTT | TRBJ2-3 | . | TRBV7-2 | .
CASSADSYNEQFF | TGTGCCAGCAGTGCCGACAGTTACAATGAGCAGTTCTTC | TRBJ2-1 | . | TRBV2 | .
CASSLDPSGRGVDEQYF | TGTGCCAGCAGCTTAGATCCTAGCGGGAGGGGCGTGGACGAGCAGTACTTC | TRBJ2-7 | TRBD2 | TRBV11-2 | .
CASSRDRGGTGELFF | TGTGCCAGCTCGAGGGACAGGGGCGGCACCGGGGAGCTGTTTTTT | TRBJ2-2 | TRBD1 | TRBV18 | .
CASSLGWRERQETQYF | TGTGCCAGCAGCTTAGGATGGCGGGAGAGACAAGAGACCCAGTACTTC | TRBJ2-5 | TRBD2 | TRBV7-9 | .
CASSQEGQGNEQFF | TGCGCCAGCAGCCAAGAAGGACAGGGGAATGAGCAGTTCTTC | TRBJ2-1 | TRBD1 | TRBV4-1 | once
CASSALYGYTF | TGTGCCAGCAGCGCTCTCTATGGCTACACCTTC | TRBJ1-2 | . | TRBV9 | .
CSASRGNNEQFF | TGCAGTGCTAGTCGGGGGAACAATGAGCAGTTCTTC | TRBJ2-1 | . | TRBV20-1 | once
CASSLGTGGDEQYF | TGTGCCAGCAGCCTAGGGACAGGGGGGGACGAGCAGTACTTC | TRBJ2-7 | TRBD1 | TRBV11-2 | .
CASSLGLYEQYF | TGTGCCAGCAGCTTAGGCCTCTACGAGCAGTACTTC | TRBJ2-7 | . | TRBV13 | once
CASSFAYLAGGYNEQFF | TGTGCCAGCAGCTTCGCATATTTAGCGGGAGGTTACAATGAGCAGTTCTTC | TRBJ2-1 | TRBD2 | TRBV7-2 | .
CASSVEQGVFGSPLHF | TGTGCCAGCAGCGTAGAACAGGGCGTTTTCGGTTCACCCCTCCACTTT | TRBJ1-6 | . | TRBV9 | few
CASSTRGSGPPYEQYF | TGTGCCAGCAGCACCCGGGGGAGCGGGCCGCCCTACGAGCAGTACTTC | TRBJ2-7 | . | TRBV7-9 | .
CASSQAAGGLRGAGANVLTF | TGTGCCAGCAGCCAAGCGGCGGGAGGATTGAGAGGTGCTGGGGCCAACGTCCTGACTTTC | TRBJ2-6 | TRBD2 | TRBV4-2 | .
CASGYRDKEYF | TGTGCCAGCGGGTACCGGGATAAAGAGTACTTC | TRBJ2-4 | . | TRBV6-5 | once
CASRGDSNQPQHF | TGTGCCAGCCGCGGGGATAGCAATCAGCCCCAGCATTTT | TRBJ1-5 | . | TRBV6-6 | .
CASSLRDRALNEQFF | TGTGCCAGCAGTCTCCGGGACAGGGCCCTCAATGAGCAGTTCTTC | TRBJ2-1 | TRBD1 | TRBV2 | .
CASSLSPSRPYEQYF | TGTGCCAGCAGTTTAAGCCCTAGCAGACCCTACGAGCAGTACTTC | TRBJ2-7 | . | TRBV28 | .
CASSQVPLLSGRSYEQYF | TGCGCCAGCAGCCAAGTCCCACTATTAAGCGGGAGGTCCTACGAGCAGTACTTC | TRBJ2-7 | TRBD2 | TRBV4-1 | .
CATSLGYGVSSYEQYF | TGTGCCACCAGCTTGGGGTACGGGGTCAGCTCCTACGAGCAGTACTTC | TRBJ2-7 | . | TRBV15 | .
CASSLAGRYGTGELFF | TGTGCCAGCAGTTTGGCCGGGAGGTATGGCACCGGGGAGCTGTTTTTT | TRBJ2-2 | TRBD2 | TRBV6-5 | .
CASSYMRGQETQYF | TGTGCCAGCAGTTACATGCGGGGCCAAGAGACCCAGTACTTC | TRBJ2-5 | . | TRBV6-6 | once
CASSPWPSGRGPNEQFF | TGTGCCAGCAGCCCGTGGCCTAGCGGGAGGGGGCCCAATGAGCAGTTCTTC | TRBJ2-1 | TRBD2 | TRBV11-2 | once
CASSETMDSYNEQFF | TGTGCCAGCAGTGAAACTATGGACAGCTACAATGAGCAGTTCTTC | TRBJ2-1 | . | TRBV6-1 | .
CASSPDGYSPLHF | TGTGCCAGCAGCCCTGACGGGTATTCACCCCTCCACTTT | TRBJ1-6 | . | TRBV3-1/TRBV3-2 | few
CASSPGLTNTIYF | TGTGCCAGCTCACCGGGGCTAACTAACACCATATATTTT | TRBJ1-3 | . | TRBV18 | .
CASSSADRDTQYF | TGTGCCAGCAGTTCAGCGGACCGGGATACGCAGTATTTT | TRBJ2-3 | . | TRBV28 | .
CASNRGVGNYGYTF | TGTGCCAGCAACCGGGGGGTTGGGAACTATGGCTACACCTTC | TRBJ1-2 | . | TRBV6-5 | .
CAWSVPRAHYGYTF | TGTGCCTGGAGTGTACCCAGGGCGCACTATGGCTACACCTTC | TRBJ1-2 | . | TRBV30 | few
CASNPQGYSNQPQHF | TGTGCCAGTAACCCCCAGGGGTATAGCAATCAGCCCCAGCATTTT | TRBJ1-5 | . | TRBV19 | .
CASSMGLGGQETQYF | TGTGCCAGTAGTATGGGACTGGGAGGCCAAGAGACCCAGTACTTC | TRBJ2-5 | . | TRBV19 | .
CASSPGLAGEIYNEQFF | TGTGCCAGCAGTCCGGGACTAGCGGGAGAGATCTACAATGAGCAGTTCTTC | TRBJ2-1 | TRBD2 | TRBV6-2/TRBV6-3 | once
CASSLYPSGLGTGELFF | TGTGCCAGCAGTTTATACCCCTCGGGATTGGGGACCGGGGAGCTGTTTTTT | TRBJ2-2 | . | TRBV28 | .
CASSLDSQGEGTDTQYF | TGTGCCAGCAGCTTAGATTCGCAGGGCGAAGGAACAGATACGCAGTATTTT | TRBJ2-3 | . | TRBV11-3 | .
CASSIREGGETQYF | TGTGCCAGTAGTATACGGGAGGGCGGAGAGACCCAGTACTTC | TRBJ2-5 | TRBD2 | TRBV19 | once
CASSQVTESYEQYF | TGCGCCAGCAGCCAAGTGACGGAGTCCTACGAGCAGTACTTC | TRBJ2-7 | . | TRBV4-3 | once
CAISGGQGRNYGYTF | TGTGCCATCAGTGGGGGACAGGGGAGGAACTATGGCTACACCTTC | TRBJ1-2 | TRBD1 | TRBV10-3 | few
CASISSYEQYF | TGTGCCAGCATCTCGTCCTACGAGCAGTACTTC | TRBJ2-7 | . | TRBV7-9 | .
CASSQDASYNEQFF | TGCGCCAGCAGCCAAGATGCCAGCTACAATGAGCAGTTCTTC | TRBJ2-1 | . | TRBV4-1 | once
CASSLGTEPSYEQYF | TGCGCCAGCAGCCTCGGTACAGAACCGTCCTACGAGCAGTACTTC | TRBJ2-7 | . | TRBV4-1 | .
CASSLLAGPYNEQFF | TGTGCCAGCAGCTTGCTAGCGGGACCGTACAATGAGCAGTTCTTC | TRBJ2-1 | TRBD2 | TRBV5-5 | .
CAWHKGTALVEGYTF | TGTGCCTGGCATAAAGGGACTGCTCTCGTAGAGGGCTACACCTTC | TRBJ1-2 | . | TRBV30 | .
CASSPGTGNEKLFF | TGTGCCAGCTCCCCCGGGACAGGGAATGAAAAACTGTTTTTT | TRBJ1-4 | TRBD1 | TRBV18 | .
CATSDSGGVGETQYF | TGTGCCACCAGTGATTCTGGGGGCGTTGGGGAGACCCAGTACTTC | TRBJ2-5 | . | TRBV24-1 | .
CASSFFRADTQYF | TGTGCCAGCAGTTTCTTCAGGGCGGATACGCAGTATTTT | TRBJ2-3 | . | TRBV27 | .
CAWSVGTSIGGQYF | TGTGCCTGGAGTGTAGGGACATCAATAGGTGGGCAGTACTTC | TRBJ2-7 | . | TRBV30 | .
CASSATRNSYEQYF | TGTGCCAGCAGCGCGACTAGAAACTCCTACGAGCAGTACTTC | TRBJ2-7 | . | TRBV7-2 | .
CASSLAKLAGGPGDTQYF | TGCGCCAGCAGCTTGGCCAAACTAGCGGGAGGGCCAGGAGATACGCAGTATTTT | TRBJ2-3 | TRBD2 | TRBV5-1 | .
CASSQAGGSEKLFF | TGCGCCAGCAGCCAAGCGGGGGGCTCTGAAAAACTGTTTTTT | TRBJ1-4 | . | TRBV4-3 | .
CASSEPAREKLFF | TGCGCCAGCAGTGAGCCCGCACGGGAAAAACTGTTTTTT | TRBJ1-4 | . | TRBV10-2 | .